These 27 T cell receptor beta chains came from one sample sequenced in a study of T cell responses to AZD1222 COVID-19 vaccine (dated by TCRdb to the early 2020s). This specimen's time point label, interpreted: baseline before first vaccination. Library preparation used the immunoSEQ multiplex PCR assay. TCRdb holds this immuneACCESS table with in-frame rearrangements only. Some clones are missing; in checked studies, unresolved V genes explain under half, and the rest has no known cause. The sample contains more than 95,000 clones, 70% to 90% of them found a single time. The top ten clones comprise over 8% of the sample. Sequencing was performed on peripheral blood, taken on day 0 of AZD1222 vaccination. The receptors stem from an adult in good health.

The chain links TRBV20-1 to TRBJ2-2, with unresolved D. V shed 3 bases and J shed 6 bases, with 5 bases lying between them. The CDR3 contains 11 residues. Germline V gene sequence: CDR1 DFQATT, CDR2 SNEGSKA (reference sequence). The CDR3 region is CSARTSGELFF. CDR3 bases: TGCAGTGCTAGGACCTCCGGGGAGCTGTTTTTT.

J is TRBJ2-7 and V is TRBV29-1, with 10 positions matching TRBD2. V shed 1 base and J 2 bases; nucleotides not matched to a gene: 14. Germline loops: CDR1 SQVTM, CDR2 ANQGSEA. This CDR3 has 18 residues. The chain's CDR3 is CSVEGTVGTSDNPYEQYF. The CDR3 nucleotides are TGCAGCGTTGAAGGGACCGTTGGGACTAGCGACAACCCCTACGAGCAGTACTTC.

The CDR3 reads CATSFSPSRAYEQYF. CDR3 bases: TGTGCCACCAGCTTTTCCCCCTCCAGGGCCTACGAGCAGTACTTC. The gene calls are TRBV15 and TRBJ2-7; D is perhaps TRBD1 (5 bases). Trimming left V 5 bases short and J 2 bases short, with 16 bases between. CDR1 and CDR2 (germline): LNHNV, YYDKDF (reference sequence). The CDR3 length is 15 residues.

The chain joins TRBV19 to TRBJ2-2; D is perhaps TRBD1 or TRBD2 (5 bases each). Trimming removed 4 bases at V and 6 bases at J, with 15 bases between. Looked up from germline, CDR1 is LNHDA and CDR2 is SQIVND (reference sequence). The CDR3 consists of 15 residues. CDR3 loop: CASSTTQGVAGELFF. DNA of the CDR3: TGTGCCAGTAGTACCACGCAGGGAGTGGCCGGGGAGCTGTTTTTT.

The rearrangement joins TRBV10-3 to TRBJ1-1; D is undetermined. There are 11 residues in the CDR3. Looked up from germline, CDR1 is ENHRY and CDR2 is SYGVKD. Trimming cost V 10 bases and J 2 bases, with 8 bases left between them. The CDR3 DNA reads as TGTGCCACCTCACGAAACACTGAAGCTTTCTTT. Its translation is CATSRNTEAFF.

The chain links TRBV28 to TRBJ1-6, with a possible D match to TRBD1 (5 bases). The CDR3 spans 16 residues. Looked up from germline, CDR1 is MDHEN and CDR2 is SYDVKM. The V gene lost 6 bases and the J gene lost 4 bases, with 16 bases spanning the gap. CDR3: CASRGRSGIYNSPLHF. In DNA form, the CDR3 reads TGTGCCAGCAGGGGGCGCAGTGGTATATATAATTCACCCCTCCACTTT.

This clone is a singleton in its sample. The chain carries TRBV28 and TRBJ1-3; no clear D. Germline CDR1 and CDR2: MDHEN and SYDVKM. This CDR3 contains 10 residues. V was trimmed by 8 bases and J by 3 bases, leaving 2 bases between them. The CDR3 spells CASFGNTIYF. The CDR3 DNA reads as TGTGCCAGCTTTGGAAACACCATATATTTT.

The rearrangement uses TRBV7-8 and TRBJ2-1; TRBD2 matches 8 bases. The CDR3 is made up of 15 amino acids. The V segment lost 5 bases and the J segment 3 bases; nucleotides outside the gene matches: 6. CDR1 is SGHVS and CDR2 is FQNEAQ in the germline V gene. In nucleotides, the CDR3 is TGTGCCAGCAGCACGGGACTAGAGGGCTACAATGAGCAGTTCTTC. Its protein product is CASSTGLEGYNEQFF.

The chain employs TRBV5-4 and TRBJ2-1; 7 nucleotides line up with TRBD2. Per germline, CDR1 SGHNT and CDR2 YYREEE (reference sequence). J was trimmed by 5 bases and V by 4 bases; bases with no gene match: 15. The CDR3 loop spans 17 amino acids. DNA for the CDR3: TGTGCCAGCAGCCACAACCTAGCGGCTAGCGGCCACAATGAGCAGTTCTTC. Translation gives CASSHNLAASGHNEQFF.

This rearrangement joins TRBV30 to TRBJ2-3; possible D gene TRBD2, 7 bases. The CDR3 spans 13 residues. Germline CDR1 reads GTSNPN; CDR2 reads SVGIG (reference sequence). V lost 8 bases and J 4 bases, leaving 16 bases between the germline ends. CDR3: CALGHGGPDTQYF. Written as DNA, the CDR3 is TGTGCCCTGGGCCACGGGGGGCCAGATACGCAGTATTTT.

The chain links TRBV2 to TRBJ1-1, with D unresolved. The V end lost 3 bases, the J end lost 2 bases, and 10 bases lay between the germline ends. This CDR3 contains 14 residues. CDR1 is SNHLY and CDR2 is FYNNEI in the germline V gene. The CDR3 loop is CASSDSLRNTEAFF. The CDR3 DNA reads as TGTGCCAGCAGTGATTCCCTCCGAAACACTGAAGCTTTCTTT.

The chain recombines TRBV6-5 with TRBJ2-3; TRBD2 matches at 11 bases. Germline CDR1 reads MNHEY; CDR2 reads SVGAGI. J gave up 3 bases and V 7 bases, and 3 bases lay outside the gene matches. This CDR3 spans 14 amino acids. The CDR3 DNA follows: TGTGCCAGCAACTTAGCGGGAGGGACAGATACGCAGTATTTT. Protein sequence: CASNLAGGTDTQYF.

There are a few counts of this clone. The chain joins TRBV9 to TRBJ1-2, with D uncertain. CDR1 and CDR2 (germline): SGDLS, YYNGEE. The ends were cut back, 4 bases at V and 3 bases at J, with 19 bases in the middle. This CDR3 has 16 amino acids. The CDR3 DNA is TGTGCCAGCAGCCCATTTCAGACCCAGAGCCACTATGGCTACACCTTC. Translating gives CASSPFQTQSHYGYTF.

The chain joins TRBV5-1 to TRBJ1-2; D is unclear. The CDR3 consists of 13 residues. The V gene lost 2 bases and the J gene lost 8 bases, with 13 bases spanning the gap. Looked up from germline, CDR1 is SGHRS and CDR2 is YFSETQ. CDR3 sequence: CASSFSEFEGYTF. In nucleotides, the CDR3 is TGCGCCAGCAGCTTTTCGGAGTTCGAGGGCTACACCTTC.

CDR3 coding DNA: TGTGCCAGCAGCTTACAAGGCAATCAGCCCCAGCATTTT. As protein: CASSLQGNQPQHF. V usage is TRBV7-9 and J usage is TRBJ1-5; D gene unclear. The V end was cut by 2 bases, the J end by 2 bases, with 4 bases between. The CDR3 length is 13 residues. CDR1 and CDR2 (germline): SEHNR, FQNEAQ (reference sequence).

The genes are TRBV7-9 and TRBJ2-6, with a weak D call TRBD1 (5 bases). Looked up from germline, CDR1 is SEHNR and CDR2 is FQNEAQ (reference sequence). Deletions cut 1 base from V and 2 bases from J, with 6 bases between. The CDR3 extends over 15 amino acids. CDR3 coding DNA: TGTGCCAGCAGCTTAGGCAGGGCTGGGGCCAACGTCCTGACTTTC. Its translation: CASSLGRAGANVLTF.

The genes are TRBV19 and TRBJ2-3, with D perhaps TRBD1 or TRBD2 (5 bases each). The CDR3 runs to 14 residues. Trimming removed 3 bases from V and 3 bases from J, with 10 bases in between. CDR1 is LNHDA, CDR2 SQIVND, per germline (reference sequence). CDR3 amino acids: CASSIWGSTDTQYF. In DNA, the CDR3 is TGTGCCAGTAGTATCTGGGGGAGTACAGATACGCAGTATTTT.

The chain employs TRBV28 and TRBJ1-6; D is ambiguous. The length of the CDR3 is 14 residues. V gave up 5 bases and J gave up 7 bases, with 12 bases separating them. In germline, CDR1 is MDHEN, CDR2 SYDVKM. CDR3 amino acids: CASSRNLGNSPLHF. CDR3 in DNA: TGTGCCAGCAGTCGTAATTTAGGGAATTCACCCCTCCACTTT.

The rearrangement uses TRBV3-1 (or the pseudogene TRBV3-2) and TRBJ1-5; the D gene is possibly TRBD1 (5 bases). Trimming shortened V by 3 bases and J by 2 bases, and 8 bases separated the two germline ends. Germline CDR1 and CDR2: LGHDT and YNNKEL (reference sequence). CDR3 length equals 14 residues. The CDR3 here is CASSHRGGNQPQHF. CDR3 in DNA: TGTGCCAGCAGCCATCGGGGGGGCAATCAGCCCCAGCATTTT.

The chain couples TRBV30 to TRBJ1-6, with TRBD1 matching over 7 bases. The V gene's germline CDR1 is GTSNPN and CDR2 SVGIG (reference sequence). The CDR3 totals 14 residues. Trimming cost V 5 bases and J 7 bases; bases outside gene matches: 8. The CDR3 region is CAWQSGQLNSPLHF. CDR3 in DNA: TGTGCCTGGCAATCGGGACAGCTAAATTCACCCCTCCACTTT. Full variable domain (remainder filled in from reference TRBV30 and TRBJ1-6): SQTIHQWPATLVQPVGSPLSLECTVEGTSNPNLYWYRQAAGRGLQLLFYSVGIGQISSEVPQNLSASRPQDRQFILSSKKLLLSDSGFYLCAWQSGQLNSPLHFGNGTRLTVT.

CDR3 residues: CASSLGGLNEQFF. The CDR3 nucleotides are TGTGCCAGCAGTTTGGGAGGATTGAATGAGCAGTTCTTC. This chain joins TRBV12-3 or TRBV12-4 and TRBJ2-1; D might be TRBD2 (6 bases). This CDR3 has 13 amino acids. V lost 3 bases to trimming and J lost 7 bases, with 10 bases between them.

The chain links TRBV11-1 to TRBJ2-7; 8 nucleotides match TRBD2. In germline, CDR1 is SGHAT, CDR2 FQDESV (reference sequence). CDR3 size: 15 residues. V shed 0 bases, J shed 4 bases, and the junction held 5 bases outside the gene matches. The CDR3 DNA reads TGTGCCAGCAGCTTAGCACGCGGGGGGCCTTACGAGCAGTACTTC. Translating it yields CASSLARGGPYEQYF.

This CDR3 is CATSDHTGTSNQPQHF. The CDR3 bases are TGTGCCACCAGTGATCATACCGGGACAAGCAATCAGCCCCAGCATTTT. This chain joins TRBV24-1 and TRBJ1-5; possible D gene TRBD1, 6 bases. In germline, CDR1 is KGHDR, CDR2 SFDVKD. The CDR3 consists of 16 residues. V was clipped by 3 bases and J by 1 base, with 12 bases between them.

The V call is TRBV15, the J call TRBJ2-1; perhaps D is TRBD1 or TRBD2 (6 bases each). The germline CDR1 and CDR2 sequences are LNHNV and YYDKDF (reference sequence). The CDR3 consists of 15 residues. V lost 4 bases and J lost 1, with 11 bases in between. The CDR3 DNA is TGTGCCACCAGCATGGGGGGCCTATCCTACAATGAGCAGTTCTTC. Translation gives CATSMGGLSYNEQFF.

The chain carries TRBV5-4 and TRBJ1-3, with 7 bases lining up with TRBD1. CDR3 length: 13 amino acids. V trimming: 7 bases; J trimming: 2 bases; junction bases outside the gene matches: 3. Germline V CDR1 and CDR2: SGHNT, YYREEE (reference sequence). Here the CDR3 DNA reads TGTGCCAGCGCAGACAGGGCTGGAAACACCATATATTTT. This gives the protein CASADRAGNTIYF.

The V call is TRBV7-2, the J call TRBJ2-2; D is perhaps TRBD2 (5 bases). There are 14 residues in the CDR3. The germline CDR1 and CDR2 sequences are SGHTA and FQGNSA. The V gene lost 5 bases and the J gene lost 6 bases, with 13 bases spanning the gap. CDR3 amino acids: CASSPVRGPGELFF. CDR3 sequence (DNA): TGTGCCAGCAGCCCAGTTCGAGGGCCCGGGGAGCTGTTTTTT.

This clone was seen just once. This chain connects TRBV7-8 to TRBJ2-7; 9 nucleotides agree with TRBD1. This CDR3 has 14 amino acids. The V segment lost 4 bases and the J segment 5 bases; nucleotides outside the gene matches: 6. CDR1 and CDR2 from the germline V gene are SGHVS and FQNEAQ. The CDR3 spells CASSSRDRVNEQYF. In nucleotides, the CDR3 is TGTGCCAGCAGCTCCCGGGACAGGGTGAACGAGCAGTACTTC.